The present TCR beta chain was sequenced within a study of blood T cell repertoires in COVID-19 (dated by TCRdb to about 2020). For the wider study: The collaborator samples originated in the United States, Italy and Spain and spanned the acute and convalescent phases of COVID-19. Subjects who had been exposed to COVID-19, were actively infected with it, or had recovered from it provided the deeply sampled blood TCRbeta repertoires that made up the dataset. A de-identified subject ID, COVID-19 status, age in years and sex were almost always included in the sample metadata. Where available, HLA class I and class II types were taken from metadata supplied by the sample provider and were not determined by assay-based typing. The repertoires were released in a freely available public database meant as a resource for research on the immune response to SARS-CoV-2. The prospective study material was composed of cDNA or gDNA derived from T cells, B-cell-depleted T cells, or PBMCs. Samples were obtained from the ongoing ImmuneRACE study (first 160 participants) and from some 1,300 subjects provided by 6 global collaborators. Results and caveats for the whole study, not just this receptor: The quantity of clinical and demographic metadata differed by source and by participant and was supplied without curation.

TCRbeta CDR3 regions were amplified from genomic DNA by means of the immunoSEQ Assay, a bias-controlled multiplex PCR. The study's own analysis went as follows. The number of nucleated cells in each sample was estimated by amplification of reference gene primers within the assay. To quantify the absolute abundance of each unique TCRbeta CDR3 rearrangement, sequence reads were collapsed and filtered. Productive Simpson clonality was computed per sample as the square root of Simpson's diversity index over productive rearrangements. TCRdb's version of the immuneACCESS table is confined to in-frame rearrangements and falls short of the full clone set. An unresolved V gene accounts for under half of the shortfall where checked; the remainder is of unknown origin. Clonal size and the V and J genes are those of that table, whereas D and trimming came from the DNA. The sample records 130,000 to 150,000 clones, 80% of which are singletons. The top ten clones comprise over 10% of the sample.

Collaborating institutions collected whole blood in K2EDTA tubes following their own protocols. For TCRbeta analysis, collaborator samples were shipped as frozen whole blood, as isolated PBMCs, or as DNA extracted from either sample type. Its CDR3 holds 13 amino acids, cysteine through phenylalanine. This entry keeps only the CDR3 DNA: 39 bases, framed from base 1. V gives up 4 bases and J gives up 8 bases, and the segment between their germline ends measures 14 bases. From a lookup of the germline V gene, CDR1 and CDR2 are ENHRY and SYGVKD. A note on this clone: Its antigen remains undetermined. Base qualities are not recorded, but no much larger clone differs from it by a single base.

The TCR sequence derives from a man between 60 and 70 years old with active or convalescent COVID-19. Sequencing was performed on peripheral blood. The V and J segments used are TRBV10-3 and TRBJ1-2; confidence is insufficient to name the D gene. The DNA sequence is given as TGTGCCATCAGTGCGGGAGGCAGTCGGGGCTACACCTTC. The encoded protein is CAISAGGSRGYTF.